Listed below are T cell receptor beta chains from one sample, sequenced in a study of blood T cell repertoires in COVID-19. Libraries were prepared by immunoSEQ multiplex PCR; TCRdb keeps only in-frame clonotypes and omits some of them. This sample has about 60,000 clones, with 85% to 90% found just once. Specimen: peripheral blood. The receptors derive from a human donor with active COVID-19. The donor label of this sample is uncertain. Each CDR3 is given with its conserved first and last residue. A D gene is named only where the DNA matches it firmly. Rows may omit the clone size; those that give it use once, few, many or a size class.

CDR3: CAIRGLTDTQYF
DNA: TGTGCCATCCGGGGACTGACAGATACGCAGTATTTT
J: TRBJ2-3
size: .
V: TRBV10-3
D: .

CDR3: CASSLGPGQGSSYEQYF
DNA: TGTGCCAGCAGCTTAGGACCGGGACAGGGGAGCTCCTACGAGCAGTACTTC
J: TRBJ2-7
size: once
V: TRBV7-8
D: TRBD1

CDR3: CSGINRGTQETQYF
DNA: TGCAGCGGGATTAACCGAGGTACACAAGAGACCCAGTACTTC
J: TRBJ2-5
size: .
V: TRBV29-1
D: .

CDR3: CASILQGRLFNEQFF
DNA: TGTGCCAGCATACTACAGGGGCGACTATTCAATGAGCAGTTCTTC
J: TRBJ2-1
size: few
V: TRBV6-5
D: TRBD1

CDR3: CASSIGFGGYYEQYF
DNA: TGTGCCAGTAGTATAGGTTTCGGAGGGTACTACGAGCAGTACTTC
J: TRBJ2-7
size: .
V: TRBV19
D: .

CDR3: CASSYSHPTNEKLFF
DNA: TGTGCCAGCAGTTACTCACATCCAACTAATGAAAAACTGTTTTTT
J: TRBJ1-4
size: .
V: TRBV6-6
D: .

CDR3: CASSLTVQETQYF
DNA: TGTGCCAGCAGCTTGACAGTCCAAGAGACCCAGTACTTC
J: TRBJ2-5
size: .
V: TRBV5-4
D: .

CDR3: CASSQDLPTGGRDGYTF
DNA: TGTGCCAGCAGCCAAGACCTACCAACCGGGGGGCGGGATGGCTACACCTTC
J: TRBJ1-2
size: .
V: TRBV3-1/TRBV3-2
D: .

CDR3: CASSQGAVSYEQYF
DNA: TGTGCCAGCTCACAGGGGGCAGTCTCCTACGAGCAGTACTTC
J: TRBJ2-7
size: .
V: TRBV18
D: TRBD1

CDR3: CASSLGAELSNQPQHF
DNA: TGTGCCAGCAGCTTAGGGGCAGAACTTAGCAATCAGCCCCAGCATTTT
J: TRBJ1-5
size: once
V: TRBV5-5
D: .

CDR3: CASSRSSGTPGELFF
DNA: TGTGCCAGCAGCCGGTCGTCGGGAACCCCCGGGGAGCTGTTTTTT
J: TRBJ2-2
size: .
V: TRBV7-3
D: .

CDR3: CASSWAGENTEAFF
DNA: TGTGCCAGCAGCTGGGCCGGGGAGAACACTGAAGCTTTCTTT
J: TRBJ1-1
size: .
V: TRBV27
D: .

CDR3: CASSETDRAGNTIYF
DNA: TGTGCCAGCAGTGAAACGGACAGGGCTGGAAACACCATATATTTT
J: TRBJ1-3
size: .
V: TRBV25-1
D: TRBD1

CDR3: CASSSREFYGYTF
DNA: TGCGCCAGCAGCAGTCGGGAGTTCTATGGCTACACCTTC
J: TRBJ1-2
size: .
V: TRBV5-1
D: .

CDR3: CASSYTQAGPYEQYF
DNA: TGTGCCAGCAGTTACACCCAGGCGGGGCCCTACGAGCAGTACTTC
J: TRBJ2-7
size: .
V: TRBV6-2/TRBV6-3
D: .

CDR3: CASSNGGGGHYNEQFF
DNA: TGTGCCAGCAGCAATGGAGGCGGGGGGCATTACAATGAGCAGTTCTTC
J: TRBJ2-1
size: .
V: TRBV27
D: TRBD2

CDR3: CASRRGGEEKLFF
DNA: TGCGCCAGCAGACGGGGGGGTGAAGAAAAACTGTTTTTT
J: TRBJ1-4
size: .
V: TRBV5-1
D: .

CDR3: CASSLDPGRYEQYF
DNA: TGTGCCAGCAGCTTAGATCCCGGGAGATACGAGCAGTACTTC
J: TRBJ2-7
size: .
V: TRBV11-3
D: .

CDR3: CASRGTGGWTEAFF
DNA: TGTGCCAGCAGGGGGACAGGGGGTTGGACTGAAGCTTTCTTT
J: TRBJ1-1
size: .
V: TRBV27
D: TRBD1

CDR3: CASSSRSGGGTDTQYF
DNA: TGCGCCAGCAGCTCCCGATCTGGCGGGGGCACAGATACGCAGTATTTT
J: TRBJ2-3
size: .
V: TRBV5-1
D: .

CDR3: CASSSRDRVGNEQFF
DNA: TGTGCCAGCAGTTCCCGGGACAGGGTAGGCAATGAGCAGTTCTTC
J: TRBJ2-1
size: .
V: TRBV6-2/TRBV6-3
D: TRBD1

CDR3: CASSSPRLETGAYEQYF
DNA: TGTGCCAGCAGTTCCCCGCGACTGGAAACAGGAGCCTACGAGCAGTACTTC
J: TRBJ2-7
size: .
V: TRBV28
D: .

CDR3: CAISEFPRVQETQYF
DNA: TGTGCCATCAGTGAGTTTCCTCGAGTCCAAGAGACCCAGTACTTC
J: TRBJ2-5
size: few
V: TRBV10-3
D: .

CDR3: CASSAEGGAPFNEQFF
DNA: TGTGCCAGCAGTGCCGAGGGGGGGGCCCCTTTCAATGAGCAGTTCTTC
J: TRBJ2-1
size: .
V: TRBV6-1
D: .

CDR3: CASSRQGSYNEQFF
DNA: TGTGCCAGCAGCCGACAGGGCTCCTACAATGAGCAGTTCTTC
J: TRBJ2-1
size: .
V: TRBV6-5
D: TRBD1

CDR3: CASSFSGGGQPQHF
DNA: TGTGCCAGCAGCTTTTCGGGGGGCGGCCAGCCCCAGCATTTT
J: TRBJ1-5
size: .
V: TRBV7-9
D: .

CDR3: CASSLGGYNSPLHF
DNA: TGTGCCAGCAGTCTTGGAGGTTATAATTCACCCCTCCACTTT
J: TRBJ1-6
size: .
V: TRBV3-1/TRBV3-2
D: .

CDR3: CASSWGLAASSYNEQFF
DNA: TGTGCCAGCAGCTGGGGACTAGCGGCCAGCTCCTACAATGAGCAGTTCTTC
J: TRBJ2-1
size: .
V: TRBV7-8
D: TRBD2

CDR3: CASSRGGPNTGELFF
DNA: TGCGCCAGCAGCCGAGGGGGACCCAACACCGGGGAGCTGTTTTTT
J: TRBJ2-2
size: .
V: TRBV4-3
D: .

CDR3: CAISPRTATYEQFF
DNA: TGTGCCATCAGTCCGCGGACTGCCACGTATGAGCAGTTCTTC
J: TRBJ2-1
size: .
V: TRBV10-3
D: .

CDR3: CASSYFSGRGPNEQFF
DNA: TGTGCCAGCAGCTACTTTAGCGGGAGGGGCCCCAATGAGCAGTTCTTC
J: TRBJ2-1
size: .
V: TRBV3-1/TRBV3-2
D: TRBD2

CDR3: CASAQDRNQPQHF
DNA: TGTGCCAGTGCCCAAGACAGGAATCAGCCCCAGCATTTT
J: TRBJ1-5
size: few
V: TRBV19
D: .

CDR3: CASSLNAGGIPDTQYF
DNA: TGTGCCAGCAGCTTAAACGCGGGGGGGATCCCCGATACGCAGTATTTT
J: TRBJ2-3
size: .
V: TRBV7-3
D: TRBD2

CDR3: CATSRDESLADTDTQYF
DNA: TGTGCCACCAGCAGAGATGAGTCGCTAGCGGATACAGATACGCAGTATTTT
J: TRBJ2-3
size: once
V: TRBV15
D: TRBD2

CDR3: CASSEFRESTDTQYF
DNA: TGTGCCAGCAGTGAATTCCGAGAAAGCACAGATACGCAGTATTTT
J: TRBJ2-3
size: .
V: TRBV6-1
D: .

CDR3: CASSLRGTGELFF
DNA: TGCGCCAGCAGCCTTCGGGGCACCGGGGAGCTGTTTTTT
J: TRBJ2-2
size: .
V: TRBV4-3
D: .

CDR3: CASSTYRVLGFETQYF
DNA: TGTGCCAGCAGCACCTACAGGGTATTGGGGTTTGAGACCCAGTACTTC
J: TRBJ2-5
size: once
V: TRBV7-9
D: .

CDR3: CASSSPFAGGTDTQYF
DNA: TGTGCCAGCAGCTCCCCCTTCGCGGGAGGCACAGATACGCAGTATTTT
J: TRBJ2-3
size: once
V: TRBV5-4
D: TRBD2